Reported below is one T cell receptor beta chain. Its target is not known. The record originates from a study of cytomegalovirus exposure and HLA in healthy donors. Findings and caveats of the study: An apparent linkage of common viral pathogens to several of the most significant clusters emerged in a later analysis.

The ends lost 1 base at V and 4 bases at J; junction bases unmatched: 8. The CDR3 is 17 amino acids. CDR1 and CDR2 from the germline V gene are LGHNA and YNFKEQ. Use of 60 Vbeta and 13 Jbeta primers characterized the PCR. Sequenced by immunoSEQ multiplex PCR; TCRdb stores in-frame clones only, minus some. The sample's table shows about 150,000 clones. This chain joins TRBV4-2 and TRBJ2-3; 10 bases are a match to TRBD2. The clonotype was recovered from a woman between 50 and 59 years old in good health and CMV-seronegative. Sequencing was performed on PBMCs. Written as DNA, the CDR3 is TGTGCCAGCAGCCAAGGTCGAGCGGGGGGGCCCCCAGATACGCAGTATTTT. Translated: CASSQGRAGGPPDTQYF.